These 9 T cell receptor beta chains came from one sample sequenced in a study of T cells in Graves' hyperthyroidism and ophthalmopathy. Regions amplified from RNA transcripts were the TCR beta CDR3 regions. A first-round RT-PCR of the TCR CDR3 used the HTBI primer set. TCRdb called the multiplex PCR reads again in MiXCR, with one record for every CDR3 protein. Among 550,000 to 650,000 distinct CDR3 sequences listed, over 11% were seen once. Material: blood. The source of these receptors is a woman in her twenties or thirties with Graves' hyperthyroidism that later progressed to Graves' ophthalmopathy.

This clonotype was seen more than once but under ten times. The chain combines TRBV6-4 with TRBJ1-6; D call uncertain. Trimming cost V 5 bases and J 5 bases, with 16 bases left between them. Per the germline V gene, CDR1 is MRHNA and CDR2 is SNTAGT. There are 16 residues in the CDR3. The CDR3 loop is CASSQTPGYDNSPLHF. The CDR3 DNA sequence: TGTGCCAGCAGTCAAACCCCGGGATACGATAATTCACCCCTCCACTTT.

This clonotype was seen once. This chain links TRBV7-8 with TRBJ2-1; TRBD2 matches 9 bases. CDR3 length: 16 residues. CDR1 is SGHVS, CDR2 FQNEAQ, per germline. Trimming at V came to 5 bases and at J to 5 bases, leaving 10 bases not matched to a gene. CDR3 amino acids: CASSPVAGGPHNEQFF. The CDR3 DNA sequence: TGTGCCAGCAGCCCGGTGGCGGGAGGGCCCCACAATGAGCAGTTCTTC.

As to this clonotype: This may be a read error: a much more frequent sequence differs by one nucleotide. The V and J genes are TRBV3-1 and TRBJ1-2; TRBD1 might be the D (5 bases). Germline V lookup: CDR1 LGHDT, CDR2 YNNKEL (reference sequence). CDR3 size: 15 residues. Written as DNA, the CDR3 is TGTGCCAGCATCCAAGGAGACAGAGCTAACTATGGCTACACCTTC. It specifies CASIQGDRANYGYTF.

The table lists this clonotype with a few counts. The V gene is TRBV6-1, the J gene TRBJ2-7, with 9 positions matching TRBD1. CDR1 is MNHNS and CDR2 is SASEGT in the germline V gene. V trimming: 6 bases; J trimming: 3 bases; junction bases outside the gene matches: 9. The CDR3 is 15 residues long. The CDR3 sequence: CASRPWTGAFYEQYF. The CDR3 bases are TGTGCCAGCAGACCCTGGACAGGGGCCTTCTACGAGCAGTACTTC.

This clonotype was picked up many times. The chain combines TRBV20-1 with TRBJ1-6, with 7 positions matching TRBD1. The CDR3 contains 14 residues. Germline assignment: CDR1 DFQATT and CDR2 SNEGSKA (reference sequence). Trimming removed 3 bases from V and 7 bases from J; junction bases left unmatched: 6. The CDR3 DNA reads TGCAGTGCTAGTCCCGGACAGGCGAATTCACCCCTCCACTTT. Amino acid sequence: CSASPGQANSPLHF.

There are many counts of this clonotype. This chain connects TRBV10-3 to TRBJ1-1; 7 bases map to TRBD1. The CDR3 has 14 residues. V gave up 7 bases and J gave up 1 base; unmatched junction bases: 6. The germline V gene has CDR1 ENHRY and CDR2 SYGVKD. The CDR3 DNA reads TGTGCCATCAACAAACAGGGGTCGAACACTGAAGCTTTCTTT. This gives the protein CAINKQGSNTEAFF.

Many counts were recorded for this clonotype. The CDR3 sequence: CASSIEGTSGRAEAYEQYF. CDR3 nucleotide sequence: TGTGCCAGTAGTATAGAAGGGACTAGCGGGAGGGCCGAAGCCTACGAGCAGTACTTC. The V gene is TRBV19, the J gene TRBJ2-7, with TRBD2 matching 16 bases. CDR3 length equals 19 residues. Trimming removed 0 bases from V and 2 bases from J; junction bases left unmatched: 7. Per the germline V gene, CDR1 is LNHDA and CDR2 is SQIVND (reference sequence).

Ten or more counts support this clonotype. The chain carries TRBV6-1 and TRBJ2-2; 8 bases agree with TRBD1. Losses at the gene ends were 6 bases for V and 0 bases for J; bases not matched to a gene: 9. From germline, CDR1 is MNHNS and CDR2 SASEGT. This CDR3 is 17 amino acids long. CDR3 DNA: TGTGCCAGCAGGGACAGGGTAAAGACCACGAACACCGGGGAGCTGTTTTTT. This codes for CASRDRVKTTNTGELFF.

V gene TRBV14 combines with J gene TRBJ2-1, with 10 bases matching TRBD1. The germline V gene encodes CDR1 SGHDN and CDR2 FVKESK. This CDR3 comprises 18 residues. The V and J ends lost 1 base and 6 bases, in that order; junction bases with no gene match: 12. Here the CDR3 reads CASSQVAAGTGAFNEQFF. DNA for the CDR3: TGTGCCAGCAGCCAAGTTGCGGCGGGGACAGGGGCCTTCAATGAGCAGTTCTTC.